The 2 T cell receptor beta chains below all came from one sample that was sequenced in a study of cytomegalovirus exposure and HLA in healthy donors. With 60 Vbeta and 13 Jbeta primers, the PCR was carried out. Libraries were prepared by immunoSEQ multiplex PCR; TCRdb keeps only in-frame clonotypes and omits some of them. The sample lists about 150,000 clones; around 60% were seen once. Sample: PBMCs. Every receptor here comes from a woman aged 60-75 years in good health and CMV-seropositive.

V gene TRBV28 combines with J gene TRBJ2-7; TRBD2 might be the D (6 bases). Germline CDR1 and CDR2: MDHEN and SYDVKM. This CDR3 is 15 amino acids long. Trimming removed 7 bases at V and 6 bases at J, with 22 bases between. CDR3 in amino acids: CASNRAGTRYSEQYF. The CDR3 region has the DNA TGTGCCAGCAACAGAGCCGGGACTCGTTACTCCGAGCAGTACTTC.

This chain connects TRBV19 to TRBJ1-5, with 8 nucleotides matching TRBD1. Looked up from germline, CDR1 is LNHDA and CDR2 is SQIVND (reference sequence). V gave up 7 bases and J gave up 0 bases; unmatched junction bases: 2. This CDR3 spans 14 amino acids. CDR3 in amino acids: CASKDRASNQPQHF. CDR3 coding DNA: TGTGCCAGTAAGGACAGGGCTAGCAATCAGCCCCAGCATTTT.